A selection of T cell receptor beta chains follows, all from one sample in a study of blood T cell repertoires in COVID-19. Only in-frame clones appear in the TCRdb table, and some are missing; sequencing was by immunoSEQ multiplex PCR. Seen here are fewer than 400,000 clones, roughly 85% observed once, and the top ten hold around 2%. Source material: PBMCs or T cells enriched from blood (not recorded which). These receptors came from a woman aged 30 to 39 who had been exposed to COVID-19. CDR3s include the opening cysteine and the closing phenylalanine or tryptophan. Fields, in order: D gene, J gene, clone size, V gene, CDR3 protein, CDR3 DNA. D genes are given only for firm matches. The size of a clone is reported for some rows only, either as once, few or many, or as a class for expanded clones.

NA,TRBJ1-1,NA,TRBV18,CASSPQIDTEAFF,TGTGCCAGCTCACCCCAGATCGACACTGAAGCTTTCTTT
TRBD1,TRBJ2-7,NA,TRBV19,CASSIERQGEQYF,TGTGCCAGTAGTATAGAGCGACAGGGCGAGCAGTACTTC
NA,TRBJ1-1,NA,TRBV5-5,CASSSQNPKRAFF,TGTGCCAGCAGCTCCCAAAATCCGAAGAGGGCTTTCTTT
TRBD2,TRBJ2-5,NA,TRBV5-1,CASSSTSGGFSETQYF,TGCGCCAGCAGCTCGACTAGCGGGGGGTTCTCGGAGACCCAGTACTTC
NA,TRBJ1-2,NA,TRBV15,CATSRGGLEANYGYTF,TGTGCCACCAGCAGAGGGGGACTTGAAGCTAACTATGGCTACACCTTC
TRBD1,TRBJ1-4,NA,TRBV7-9,CASSSDRDREKLFF,TGTGCCAGCAGCTCGGACAGGGATCGTGAAAAACTGTTTTTT
TRBD1,TRBJ1-1,once,TRBV9,CASSVDPGGNTEAFF,TGTGCCAGCAGCGTAGATCCAGGGGGGAACACTGAAGCTTTCTTT
TRBD1,TRBJ1-2,NA,TRBV19,CASSIGGTGAGYTF,TGTGCCAGTAGTATTGGGGGGACAGGGGCTGGCTACACCTTC
NA,TRBJ2-7,NA,TRBV5-1,CASSSTAPVGEQYF,TGCGCCAGCAGCTCGACAGCTCCGGTCGGCGAGCAGTACTTC
NA,TRBJ2-7,NA,TRBV7-2,CASSFAREQYF,TGTGCCAGCAGCTTTGCGAGGGAGCAGTACTTC
NA,TRBJ1-1,NA,TRBV9,CASSPQGLGARGTEAFF,TGTGCCAGCAGCCCCCAGGGGCTCGGGGCTAGGGGCACTGAAGCTTTCTTT
TRBD1,TRBJ2-1,few,TRBV27,CASSFRTGTYNEQFF,TGTGCCAGCAGTTTCCGGACAGGGACCTACAATGAGCAGTTCTTC
NA,TRBJ2-7,few,TRBV10-3,CAISEGGGEGKQYF,TGTGCCATCAGTGAGGGAGGGGGCGAGGGGAAGCAGTACTTC
NA,TRBJ1-1,NA,TRBV10-1,CASSLRRDTEAFF,TGCGCCAGCAGCTTAAGGAGGGACACTGAAGCTTTCTTT
NA,TRBJ2-5,NA,TRBV7-2,CASSLRQAVKTQYF,TGTGCCAGCAGCTTGCGACAGGCCGTGAAGACCCAGTACTTC
TRBD1,TRBJ1-2,NA,TRBV28,CASSGAGTGDYGYTF,TGTGCCAGCAGTGGAGCCGGGACAGGGGACTATGGCTACACCTTC
NA,TRBJ2-3,once,TRBV9,CASSVGGGDTQYF,TGTGCCAGCAGCGTAGGAGGTGGGGATACGCAGTATTTT
NA,TRBJ2-1,once,TRBV6-5,CASRVGSSNNEQFF,TGTGCCAGCAGAGTCGGGAGTTCCAACAATGAGCAGTTCTTC